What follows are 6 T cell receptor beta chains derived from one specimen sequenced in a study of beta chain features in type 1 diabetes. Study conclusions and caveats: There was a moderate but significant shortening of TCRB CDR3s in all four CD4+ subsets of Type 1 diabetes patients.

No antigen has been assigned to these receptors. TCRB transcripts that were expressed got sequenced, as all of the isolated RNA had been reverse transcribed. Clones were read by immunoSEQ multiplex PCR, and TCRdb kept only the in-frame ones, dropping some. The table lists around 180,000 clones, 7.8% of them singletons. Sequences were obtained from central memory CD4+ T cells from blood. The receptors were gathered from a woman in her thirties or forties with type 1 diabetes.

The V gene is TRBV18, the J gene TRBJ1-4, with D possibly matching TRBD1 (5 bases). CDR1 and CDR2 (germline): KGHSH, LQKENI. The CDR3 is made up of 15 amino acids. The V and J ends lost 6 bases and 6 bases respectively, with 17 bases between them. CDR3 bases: TGTGCCAGCTCGCCGCAGACAGACACCTATGAAAAACTGTTTTTT. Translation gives CASSPQTDTYEKLFF.

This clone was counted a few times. Written as DNA, the CDR3 is TGTGCCAGTAGTTCTGACGGGGGCAATCAGCCCCAGCATTTT. This encodes CASSSDGGNQPQHF. The chain uses TRBV19 and TRBJ1-5; D is unresolved. Per the germline V gene, CDR1 is LNHDA and CDR2 is SQIVND (reference sequence). Trimming shortened V by 5 bases and J by 2 bases, and 10 bases separated the two germline ends. The CDR3 extends over 14 amino acids.

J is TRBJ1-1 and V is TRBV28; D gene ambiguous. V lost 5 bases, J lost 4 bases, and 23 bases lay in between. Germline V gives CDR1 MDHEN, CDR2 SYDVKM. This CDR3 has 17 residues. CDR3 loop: CASSLSASGILGTEAFF. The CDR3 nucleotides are TGTGCCAGCAGTCTATCCGCTTCGGGGATACTAGGCACTGAAGCTTTCTTT.

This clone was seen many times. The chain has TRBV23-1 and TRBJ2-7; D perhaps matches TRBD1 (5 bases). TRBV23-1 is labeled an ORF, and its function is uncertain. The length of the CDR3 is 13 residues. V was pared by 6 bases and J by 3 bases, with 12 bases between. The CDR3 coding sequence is TGCGCCAGCAGCAGCCAGGGTAACTACGAGCAGTACTTC. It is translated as CASSSQGNYEQYF.

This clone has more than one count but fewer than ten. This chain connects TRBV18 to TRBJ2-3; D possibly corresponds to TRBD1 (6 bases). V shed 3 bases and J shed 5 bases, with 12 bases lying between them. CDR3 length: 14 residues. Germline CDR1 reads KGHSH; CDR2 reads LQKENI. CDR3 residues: CASSPAGVKDTQYF. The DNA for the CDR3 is TGTGCCAGCTCACCTGCAGGGGTAAAAGATACGCAGTATTTT. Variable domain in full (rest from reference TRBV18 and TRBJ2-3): NAGVMQNPRHLVRRRGQEARLRCSPMKGHSHVYWYRQLPEEGLKFMVYLQKENIIDESGMPKERFSAEFPKEGPSILRIQQVVRGDSAAYFCASSPAGVKDTQYFGPGTRLTVL.

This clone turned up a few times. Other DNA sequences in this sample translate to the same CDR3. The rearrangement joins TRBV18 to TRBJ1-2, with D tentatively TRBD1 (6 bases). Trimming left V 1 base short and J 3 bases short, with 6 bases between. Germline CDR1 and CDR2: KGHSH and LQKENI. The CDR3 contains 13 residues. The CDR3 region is CASSPQGDYGYTF. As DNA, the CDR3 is TGTGCCAGCTCACCACAGGGGGACTATGGCTACACCTTC. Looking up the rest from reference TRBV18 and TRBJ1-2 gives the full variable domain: NAGVMQNPRHLVRRRGQEARLRCSPMKGHSHVYWYRQLPEEGLKFMVYLQKENIIDESGMPKERFSAEFPKEGPSILRIQQVVRGDSAAYFCASSPQGDYGYTFGSGTRLTVV.